The entry that follows covers one T cell receptor beta chain sequence. Its cognate antigen is unknown. The CDR3 carries no conserved terminal phenylalanine or tryptophan, so it likely arises from a read error. The CDR3 runs to 16 residues. Germline assignment: CDR1 MNHEY and CDR2 SVGAGI. The ends lost 6 bases at V and 7 bases at J; junction bases unmatched: 15. These data are taken from a study of read filtering for tumor transcriptome and immune sequencing. Background on the study: By R-ISS, stages I, II and III held roughly 8, 16 and 7 patients. Per sample, TCR-region reads ranged about 4 to 11 million by IR-seq, about 80 to 1,400 by RNA-seq. Findings and caveats of the study: Correlation between methods rose after single-read clonotypes were removed.

This library used roughly 400 ng RNA and molecular barcoded adaptors spanning alpha/delta and beta/gamma chains. One entry per CDR3 protein results from TCRdb running MiXCR on the reads. Here the sample spans 50,000 or so distinct CDR3 sequences, 12% being singletons. This TCR was sampled from a donor older than 35 with multiple myeloma. The sequenced sample was a population of CD138-negative cells sorted from bone marrow. The chain has TRBV6-5 and TRBJ2-7; 10 nucleotides align to TRBD2. The CDR3 is CASSAESLAGAQEQYS. The CDR3 DNA reads TGTGCCAGCAGCGCCGAATCCCTAGCGGGAGCCCAGGAGCAGTACTCC.